The entry below describes one TCR beta chain. At one end the junction does not follow the germline gene, possibly because of a read error. The sample belongs to a study of blood T cells in healthy people across ages. A second PCR of about 7 to 12 cycles used a sample-barcoded 5' primer and a J-beta primer mix. TCRdb independently ran MiXCR on the 5' RACE reads; one entry per CDR3 protein. The data contain approximately 1.5 million distinct CDR3 sequences, about 32% of them singletons. The germline gives CDR1 MNHEY, CDR2 SMNVEV (reference sequence). This CDR3 spans 14 amino acids. The receptor's source is a woman aged 25 to 39 in good health. Material: blood. This chain links TRBV27 with TRBJ2-2, with D unclear. The CDR3 protein is CASSNPANTGELFF. The CDR3 DNA is TGTGCCAGCTCGAACCCTGCGAACACTGGGGAGCTGTTTTTT.